One sample yielded the 16 T cell receptor beta chains listed below, sequenced in a study of T cell repertoires in cytomegalovirus infection (dated by TCRdb to between 2017 and 2020). Sequencing was carried out with an Illumina HiSeq 1500. TCRdb handled the public reads itself, with Q25 trimming in fastp and clone calling in MiXCR, and kept productive beta chains. Entries that share a CDR3 protein sequence are merged under the most common genes and DNA. In all, the sample holds 290,000 or so distinct CDR3 sequences, and roughly 26% of those were seen once. The ten biggest clones cover roughly 14% of the sample. Sequencing was performed on PBMCs. The receptors come from a human donor in good health (CMV status not recorded). Some clones in this sample may be carry-over from other donors' samples.

This clonotype was detected only a few times. This rearrangement joins TRBV11-1 to TRBJ2-3, with D tentatively TRBD2 (7 bases). V lost 5 bases to trimming and J lost 1 base, with 16 bases between them. The CDR3 length is 16 residues. CDR1 is SGHAT and CDR2 is FQDESV in the germline V gene (reference sequence). CDR3 protein: CASSPKGGAGTDTQYF. The CDR3 nucleotides read TGTGCCAGCAGCCCTAAGGGGGGGGCCGGCACAGATACGCAGTATTTT.

This clonotype was seen repeatedly, ten times or more. This chain joins TRBV7-2 and TRBJ1-2; 8 bases are shared with TRBD1. The CDR3 consists of 15 residues. With V trimmed by 5 bases and J by 4 bases, 9 bases remained unmatched. Germline lookup yields CDR1 SGHTA and CDR2 FQGNSA. The CDR3 DNA is TGTGCCAGCAGCCCAGGACAGGGTCCGGTCTATGGCTACACCTTC. It specifies CASSPGQGPVYGYTF.

J is TRBJ2-3 and V is TRBV28; 7 bases are shared with TRBD1. The ends lost 7 bases at V and 4 bases at J; junction bases unmatched: 8. This CDR3 has 14 residues. Germline CDR1 and CDR2: MDHEN and SYDVKM. CDR3 DNA: TGTGCCAGCACCCCTGAGGGGGCCGCAGATACGCAGTATTTT. The encoded protein is CASTPEGAADTQYF.

This clonotype occurred many times. CDR3 in DNA: TGTGCCAGCAGCTGGGCAGGGGGAGACAATTCACCCCTCCACTTT. This sequence encodes CASSWAGGDNSPLHF. The rearrangement uses TRBV7-2 and TRBJ1-6; TRBD1 aligns across 7 bases. With V trimmed by 4 bases and J by 7 bases, 7 bases remained unmatched. Germline V gives CDR1 SGHTA, CDR2 FQGNSA. This CDR3 is built from 15 residues.

This clonotype was found many times. CDR3 amino acids: CASSPRRQGQETQYF. The CDR3 nucleotides read TGTGCCAGCAGCCCAAGACGACAGGGCCAAGAGACCCAGTACTTC. This chain connects TRBV7-2 to TRBJ2-5; 7 bases match TRBD1. CDR1 and CDR2 from the germline V gene are SGHTA and FQGNSA. The CDR3 is 15 amino acids. V trimming: 5 bases; J trimming: 1 base; junction bases outside the gene matches: 7.

This rearrangement joins TRBV20-1 to TRBJ2-1, with 13 bases identical to TRBD2. The germline V gene encodes CDR1 DFQATT and CDR2 SNEGSKA (reference sequence). The CDR3 runs to 15 residues. J lost 5 bases, V lost 5 bases, and 6 bases had no gene match. CDR3 sequence reads: CSAWTSGSGNNEQFF. In DNA, the CDR3 is TGCAGTGCTTGGACTAGCGGGAGTGGGAACAATGAGCAGTTCTTC.

This chain connects TRBV19 to TRBJ1-1; D uncertain. Germline V gives CDR1 LNHDA, CDR2 SQIVND (reference sequence). V lost 5 bases to trimming and J lost 0 bases, with 13 bases between them. There are 15 residues in the CDR3. CDR3 DNA: TGTGCCAGTAGTGATGGGTTCGTGATGAACACTGAAGCTTTCTTT. This gives the protein CASSDGFVMNTEAFF. Combining the CDR3 with reference TRBV19 and TRBJ1-1 gives the whole variable domain DGGITQSPKYLFRKEGQNVTLSCEQNLNHDAMYWYRQDPGQGLRLIYYSQIVNDFQKGDIAEGYSVSREKKESFPLTVTSAQKNPTAFYLCASSDGFVMNTEAFFGQGTRLTVV.

This clonotype appeared a few times. The rearrangement uses TRBV20-1 and TRBJ2-7, with 11 positions matching TRBD2. Per germline, CDR1 DFQATT and CDR2 SNEGSKA (reference sequence). This CDR3 region has 14 residues. Unmatched junction bases numbered 3, after V lost 3 bases and J lost 2 bases. CDR3 sequence reads: CSARSLAGAYEQYF. The CDR3 nucleotides are TGCAGTGCTAGGTCACTAGCGGGAGCCTACGAGCAGTACTTC.

This clonotype was detected ten times or more. The chain is built from TRBV6-1 and TRBJ2-5; TRBD1 or TRBD2 may be the D gene (6 bases each). CDR1 is MNHNS and CDR2 is SASEGT in the germline V gene. V lost 6 bases to trimming and J lost 0 bases, with 17 bases between them. The CDR3 runs 16 residues. In DNA form, the CDR3 reads TGTGCCAGCAGAACCAGCACCGGGGGCTACCAAGAGACCCAGTACTTC. Translation gives CASRTSTGGYQETQYF.

The chain joins TRBV4-3 to TRBJ1-2, with a possible D match to TRBD1 (5 bases). Trimming pared 1 base from V and 4 bases from J, leaving 16 bases between. Germline assignment: CDR1 LGHNA and CDR2 YSLEER. CDR3 length: 16 amino acids. The CDR3 here is CASSQAGPGEAYGYTF. In nucleotides, the CDR3 is TGCGCCAGCAGCCAAGCCGGGCCGGGGGAGGCCTATGGCTACACCTTC.

The chain links TRBV7-9 to TRBJ2-7; D may match TRBD1 or TRBD2 (5 bases each). The CDR3 is made up of 14 amino acids. V was clipped by 5 bases and J by 1 base, with 12 bases between them. Germline CDR1 SEHNR, CDR2 FQNEAQ (reference sequence). CDR3 amino acids: CASSDGTPSYEQYF. The DNA for the CDR3 is TGTGCCAGCAGCGACGGGACGCCTTCCTACGAGCAGTACTTC.

This clonotype was detected a few times. The V call is TRBV7-2, the J call TRBJ2-7, with 7 positions matching TRBD1. V lost 7 bases, J lost 6 bases, and 3 bases stayed unmatched. The CDR3 is made up of 11 amino acids. Per germline, CDR1 SGHTA and CDR2 FQGNSA. The CDR3 DNA reads as TGTGCCAGCACCACAGGGGTCGAGCAGTACTTC. Translating gives CASTTGVEQYF. Complete variable domain (other parts from reference TRBV7-2 and TRBJ2-7): GAGVSQSPSNKVTEKGKDVELRCDPISGHTALYWYRQSLGQGLEFLIYFQGNSAPDKSGLPSDRFSAERTGGSVSTLTIQRTQQEDSAVYLCASTTGVEQYFGPGTRLTVT.

The chain employs TRBV7-2 and TRBJ2-3; D perhaps matches TRBD2 (5 bases). The CDR3 runs 15 residues. Germline V gene sequence: CDR1 SGHTA, CDR2 FQGNSA. V was shortened by 3 bases and J by 0 bases, with 10 bases between the two germline ends. The chain's CDR3 is CASSFISGSTDTQYF. CDR3 bases: TGTGCCAGCAGCTTCATAAGCGGAAGCACAGATACGCAGTATTTT.

This clonotype was counted ten times or more. The V and J genes are TRBV7-2 and TRBJ2-1; D possibly corresponds to TRBD2 (6 bases). CDR1 is SGHTA and CDR2 is FQGNSA in the germline V gene. The germline V and J ends were trimmed by 2 bases and 8 bases, with 13 bases remaining between them. This CDR3 contains 14 residues. The chain's CDR3 is CASSLFGGEDEQFF. The CDR3 nucleotides read TGTGCCAGCAGCTTATTCGGGGGAGAGGATGAGCAGTTCTTC. Complete variable domain (other parts from reference TRBV7-2 and TRBJ2-1): GAGVSQSPSNKVTEKGKDVELRCDPISGHTALYWYRQSLGQGLEFLIYFQGNSAPDKSGLPSDRFSAERTGGSVSTLTIQRTQQEDSAVYLCASSLFGGEDEQFFGPGTRLTVL.

The V and J genes are TRBV20-1 and TRBJ1-5; 10 nucleotides line up with TRBD1. The CDR3 sequence is 16 residues long. The J segment lost 7 bases and the V segment lost 6 bases, leaving 15 bases of the junction unmatched. Germline CDR1 DFQATT, CDR2 SNEGSKA (reference sequence). CDR3 coding DNA: TGCAGTGCCAGCCAAGGACAGGGGGTTATGGGGCAGCCCCAGCATTTT. Encoded protein: CSASQGQGVMGQPQHF.

This chain links TRBV6-5 with TRBJ2-3, with D tentatively TRBD2 (5 bases). Trimming took 6 bases from V and 5 from J, leaving 21 bases between them. Germline CDR1 reads MNHEY; CDR2 reads SVGAGI. CDR3 length equals 16 residues. CDR3 nucleotide sequence: TGTGCCAGCAGACTAGGAGGAGCACCCTTCGGAGATACGCAGTATTTT. Its translation is CASRLGGAPFGDTQYF.